The 9 T cell receptor beta chains presented below share a single source sample, sequenced in a study of human T cells and chemical hapten exposure. Time point of the sample: patch test 2, 6 weeks after DPC sensitization. Treatment: therapeutic diphenylcyclopropenone sensitization with weekly scalp DPC. TCRdb re-derived calls from the RACE reads in MiXCR, one entry per CDR3 protein. The data contain some 350,000 distinct CDR3 sequences, about 6% of them singletons. Here the sequenced sample was whole blood, taken in connection with sensitization to the hapten diphenylcyclopropenone (DPC). All receptors come from a woman between 18 and 29 years old with alopecia areata. Some clones in this sample may be carry-over from other donors' samples.

In this sample, this clonotype turned up a few times. This rearrangement joins TRBV24-1 to TRBJ1-2; TRBD1 matches at 8 bases. The V segment lost 8 bases and the J segment 3 bases; nucleotides outside the gene matches: 7. Germline V gene lookup returns CDR1 KGHDR and CDR2 SFDVKD. The CDR3 runs to 14 residues. The CDR3 region is CATTRQGSHYGYTF. The CDR3 DNA sequence: TGTGCCACCACTCGACAGGGGTCTCACTATGGCTACACCTTC.

In this sample, this clonotype turned up many times. V gene TRBV28 combines with J gene TRBJ2-3, with 8 bases matching TRBD2. V was clipped by 6 bases and J by 4 bases; unmatched bases: 12. CDR1 is MDHEN, CDR2 SYDVKM, per germline. This CDR3 spans 16 amino acids. CDR3 bases: TGTGCCAGCAGCCAAAACAAAGCGGGGGCACCAGATACGCAGTATTTT. Protein product: CASSQNKAGAPDTQYF.

This clonotype was picked up a small number of times. This sequence joins TRBV29-1 and TRBJ1-1; TRBD1 aligns across 7 bases. The V gene's germline CDR1 is SQVTM and CDR2 ANQGSEA. Trimming removed 6 bases from V and 6 bases from J; junction bases left unmatched: 13. The CDR3 sequence is 14 residues long. Written as DNA, the CDR3 is TGCAGCGTCGCCGGCCTTCACGACAGGGCTGAAGCTTTCTTT. It codes for CSVAGLHDRAEAFF.

J is TRBJ1-6 and V is TRBV7-9; D gene ambiguous. V was cut by 9 bases and J by 12 bases, with 9 bases left in between. The V gene's germline CDR1 is SEHNR and CDR2 FQNEAQ (reference sequence). CDR3 length: 10 amino acids. This CDR3 is CASGWEPLHF. CDR3 DNA: TGTGCCAGTGGATGGGAACCCCTCCACTTT.

This clonotype was counted many times. The gene calls are TRBV15 and TRBJ1-1; D possibly corresponds to TRBD1 (5 bases). Germline V gene lookup returns CDR1 LNHNV and CDR2 YYDKDF (reference sequence). V dropped 5 bases and J dropped 4 bases, with 11 bases sitting between them. This CDR3 has 13 residues. For the CDR3, the DNA is TGTGCCACCAGCGGTAGAGGGGTCACTGAAGCTTTCTTT. Translation gives CATSGRGVTEAFF.

The chain uses TRBV12-3 or TRBV12-4 and TRBJ1-4, with a possible D match to TRBD1 (6 bases). The V and J ends lost 3 bases and 7 bases respectively, with 12 bases between them. The CDR3 covers 14 residues. The CDR3 region has the DNA TGTGCCAGCAGTTTCGGAGGGGGTGGTGAAAAACTGTTTTTT. This gives the protein CASSFGGGGEKLFF.

This clonotype was seen only a few times. The genes are TRBV12-3 or TRBV12-4 and TRBJ1-2; 11 positions match TRBD1. This CDR3 is 16 amino acids long. J gave up 3 bases and V 4 bases, and 7 bases lay outside the gene matches. The CDR3 nucleotides are TGTGCCAGCAGTTCTGAATGGACAGGGGGCGACTATGGCTACACCTTC. Translation: CASSSEWTGGDYGYTF.

This clonotype was detected a few times. The rearrangement links TRBV20-1 to TRBJ1-6, with TRBD1 matching 9 bases. This CDR3 comprises 13 residues. After removal of 5 bases from V and 8 bases from J, the junction contained 4 bases not matched to a gene. CDR1 is DFQATT and CDR2 is SNEGSKA in the germline V gene (reference sequence). The chain's CDR3 is CSAHRDRDSPLHF. The CDR3 DNA sequence: TGCAGTGCTCACCGGGACAGGGATTCACCCCTCCACTTT.

This clonotype was counted ten times or more. J is TRBJ1-5 and V is TRBV18; D might be TRBD1 (6 bases). Germline CDR1 KGHSH, CDR2 LQKENI. This CDR3 contains 14 residues. Trimming removed 6 bases from V and 5 bases from J, with 14 bases in between. The CDR3 DNA follows: TGTGCCAGCTCGACCGCAGGGGACGATCAGCCCCAGCATTTT. This codes for CASSTAGDDQPQHF.